This T cell receptor beta chain was observed in a study of T cell clonality in common variable immunodeficiency. V was cut by 6 bases and J by 5 bases, with 13 bases left in between. The CDR3 loop spans 13 amino acids. The germline CDR1 and CDR2 sequences are SGHVS and FNYEAQ. At least ten counts were recorded for this clone. Its antigen remains unidentified. The read terminates 3 residues before the CDR3 end, so the remaining end is supplied by the germline J gene. Produced via immunoSEQ multiplex PCR; TCRdb's table is partial and in-frame only. Recorded here are 25,000 to 35,000 clones, none singletons. CVID subjects were 15 female and about 29 male, aged roughly 8 to 64. All CVID subjects were on immunoglobulin replacement for at least one year. Each donor provided roughly 4.5 to 9 ml of heparinized whole blood. Study-wide results and caveats: In common variable immunodeficiency, TCR beta chains reportedly carried fewer deletions and N-nucleotide insertions. CVID subjects shared fewer TCRbeta clones than healthy controls did.

The chain links TRBV7-6 to TRBJ1-1; D might be TRBD1 (5 bases). The sequence derives from a human donor with common variable immunodeficiency. Input material: peripheral blood mononuclear cells. The sequenced part of the CDR3 DNA is TGTGCCAGCAGTTACGGGGGATATACTGAA. Protein: CASSYGGYTE. The whole CDR3 sequence is CASSYGGYTEAFF.